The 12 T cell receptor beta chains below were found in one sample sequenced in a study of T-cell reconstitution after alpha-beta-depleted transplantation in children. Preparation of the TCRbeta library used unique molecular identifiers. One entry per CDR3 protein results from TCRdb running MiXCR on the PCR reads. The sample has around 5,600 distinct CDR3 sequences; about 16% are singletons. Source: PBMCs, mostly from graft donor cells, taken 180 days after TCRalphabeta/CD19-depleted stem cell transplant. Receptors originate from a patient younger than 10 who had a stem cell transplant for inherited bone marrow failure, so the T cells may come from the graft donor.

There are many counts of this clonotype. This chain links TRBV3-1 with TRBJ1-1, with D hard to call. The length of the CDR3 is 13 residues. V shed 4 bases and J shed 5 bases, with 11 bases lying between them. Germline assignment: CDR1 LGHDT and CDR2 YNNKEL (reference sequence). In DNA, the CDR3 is TGTGCCAGCAGCCCCCGGGTGGGGACTGAAGCTTTCTTT. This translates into CASSPRVGTEAFF.

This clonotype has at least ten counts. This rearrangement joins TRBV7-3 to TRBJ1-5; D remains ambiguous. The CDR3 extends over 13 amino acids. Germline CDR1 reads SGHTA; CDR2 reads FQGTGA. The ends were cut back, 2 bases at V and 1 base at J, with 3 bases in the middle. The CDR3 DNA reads TGTGCCAGCAGCTTACGGAGCAATCAGCCCCAGCATTTT. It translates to CASSLRSNQPQHF.

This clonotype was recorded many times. In DNA, the CDR3 is TGTGCCAGCAGCCAAAACACAGGGTTCTATGAGCAGTTCTTC. Translating gives CASSQNTGFYEQFF. The rearrangement joins TRBV7-6 to TRBJ2-1, with D possibly TRBD1 on 6 matching bases. CDR3 length equals 14 residues. CDR1 is SGHVS, CDR2 FNYEAQ, per germline. V lost 5 bases and J lost 8, with 16 bases in between.

The CDR3 DNA is TGTGCCAGCAGCTTAACCCGACTAGCGGGGGCCCGAACGCAGTATTTT. This sequence encodes CASSLTRLAGARTQYF. The chain is built from TRBV7-2 and TRBJ2-3, with TRBD2 matching 12 bases. This CDR3 spans 16 amino acids. In germline, CDR1 is SGHTA, CDR2 FQGNSA. Trimming took 2 bases from V and 9 from J; bases not matched to a gene: 9.

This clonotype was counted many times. The CDR3 loop reads CASSYSSGNTIYF. The CDR3 DNA is TGTGCCAGCAGTTACAGCTCTGGAAACACCATATATTTT. The genes are TRBV6-2 or TRBV6-3 and TRBJ1-3; D gene unclear. The germline V gene has CDR1 MNHEY and CDR2 SVGEGT. V was pared by 2 bases and J by 0 bases, with 2 bases between. The CDR3 is 13 residues long.

For the CDR3, the DNA is TGTGCCAGCCGGACGGCGAATGAAAAACTGTTTTTT. It encodes CASRTANEKLFF. V is TRBV28 and J is TRBJ1-4; D not certain. The CDR3 extends over 12 amino acids. CDR1 and CDR2 (germline): MDHEN, SYDVKM. The V gene lost 8 bases and the J gene lost 5 bases, with 9 bases spanning the gap. Complete variable domain (other parts from reference TRBV28 and TRBJ1-4): DVKVTQSSRYLVKRTGEKVFLECVQDMDHENMFWYRQDPGLGLRLIYFSYDVKMKEKGDIPEGYSVSREKKERFSLILESASTNQTSMYLCASRTANEKLFFGSGTQLSVL.

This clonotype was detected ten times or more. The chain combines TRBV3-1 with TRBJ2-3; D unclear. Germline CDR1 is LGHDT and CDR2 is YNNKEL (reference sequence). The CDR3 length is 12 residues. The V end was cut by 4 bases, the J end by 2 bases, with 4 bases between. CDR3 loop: CASSLFTDTQYF. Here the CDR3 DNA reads TGTGCCAGCAGCCTCTTCACAGATACGCAGTATTTT.

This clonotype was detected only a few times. The CDR3 nucleotides are TGTGCCTGGATCTGGCCGGGACTAGCTCTCAATGAGCAGTTCTTC. It translates to CAWIWPGLALNEQFF. The J gene is TRBJ2-1, the V gene TRBV30; 9 positions match TRBD2. The CDR3 has 15 amino acids. CDR1 and CDR2 (germline): GTSNPN, SVGIG (reference sequence). V was pared by 4 bases and J by 6 bases, with 10 bases of the junction left unmatched.

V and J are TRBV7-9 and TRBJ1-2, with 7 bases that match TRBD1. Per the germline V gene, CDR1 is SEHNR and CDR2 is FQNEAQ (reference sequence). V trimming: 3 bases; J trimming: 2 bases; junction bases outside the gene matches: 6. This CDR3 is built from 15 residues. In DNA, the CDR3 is TGTGCCAGCAGCTTCACAGGGGATCTGAACTATGGCTACACCTTC. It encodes CASSFTGDLNYGYTF.

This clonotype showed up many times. In DNA form, the CDR3 reads TGTGCCAGCAGCGGGACCCTCGGGACAGGTTTCCCTGGAAACACCATATATTTT. This codes for CASSGTLGTGFPGNTIYF. The chain recombines TRBV7-6 with TRBJ1-3; TRBD1 aligns across 8 bases. With V trimmed by 5 bases and J by 2 bases, 14 bases remained unmatched. This CDR3 spans 18 amino acids. In germline, CDR1 is SGHVS, CDR2 FNYEAQ.

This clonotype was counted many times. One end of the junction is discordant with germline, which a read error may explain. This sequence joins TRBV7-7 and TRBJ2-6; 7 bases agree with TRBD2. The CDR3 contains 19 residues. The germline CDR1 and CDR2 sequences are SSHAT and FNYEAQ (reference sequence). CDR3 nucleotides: TGTGCTAGCAGCGCAAACAAATGGGGGGGGGTCGCAGGGGCCAACGTCCTGACTTTC. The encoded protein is CASSANKWGGVAGANVLTF.

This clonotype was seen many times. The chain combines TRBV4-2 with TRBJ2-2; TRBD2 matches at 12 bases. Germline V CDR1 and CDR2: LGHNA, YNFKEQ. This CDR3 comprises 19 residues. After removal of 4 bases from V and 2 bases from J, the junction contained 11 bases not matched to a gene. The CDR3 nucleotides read TGTGCCAGCAGCCGGCCTAGCGGGAGGGCACCAGTCAACACCGGGGAGCTGTTTTTT. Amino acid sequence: CASSRPSGRAPVNTGELFF.